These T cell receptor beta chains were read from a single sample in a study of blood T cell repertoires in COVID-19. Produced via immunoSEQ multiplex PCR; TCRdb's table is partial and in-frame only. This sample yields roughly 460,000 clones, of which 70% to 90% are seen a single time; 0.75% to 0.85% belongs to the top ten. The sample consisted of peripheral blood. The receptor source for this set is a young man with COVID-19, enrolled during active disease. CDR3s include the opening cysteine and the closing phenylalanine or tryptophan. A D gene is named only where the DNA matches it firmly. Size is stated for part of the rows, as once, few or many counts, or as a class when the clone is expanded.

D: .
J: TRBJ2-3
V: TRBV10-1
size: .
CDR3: CASSESGVVGQDTQYF
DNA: TGCGCCAGCAGTGAGTCAGGGGTGGTCGGTCAAGATACGCAGTATTTT

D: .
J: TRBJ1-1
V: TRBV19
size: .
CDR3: CASSPQLNMNTEAFF
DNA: TGTGCCAGTAGTCCCCAATTGAACATGAACACTGAAGCTTTCTTT

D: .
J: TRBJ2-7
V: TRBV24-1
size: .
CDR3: CATSDWGTTSYEQYF
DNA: TGTGCCACCAGTGATTGGGGCACTACTTCCTACGAGCAGTACTTC

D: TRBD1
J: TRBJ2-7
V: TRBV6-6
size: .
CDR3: CASSYRGQGYYEQYF
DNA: TGTGCCAGCAGTTACCGTGGACAGGGGTACTACGAGCAGTACTTC

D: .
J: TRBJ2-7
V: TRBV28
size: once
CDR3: CASSLGHPYEQYF
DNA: TGTGCCAGCAGTTTGGGACATCCCTACGAGCAGTACTTC

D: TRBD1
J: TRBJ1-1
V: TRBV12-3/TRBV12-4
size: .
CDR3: CASSPRQGAEAFF
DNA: TGTGCCAGCAGTCCACGTCAGGGGGCTGAAGCTTTCTTT

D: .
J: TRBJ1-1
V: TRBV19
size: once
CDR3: CASSIGGYTEAFF
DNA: TGTGCCAGTAGTATCGGAGGCTACACTGAAGCTTTCTTT

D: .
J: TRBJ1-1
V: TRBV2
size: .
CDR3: CASIAVSEAFF
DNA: TGTGCCAGCATAGCTGTCTCTGAAGCTTTCTTT

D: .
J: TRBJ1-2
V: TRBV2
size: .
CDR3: CASSEGRYYGYTF
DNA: TGTGCCAGCAGTGAGGGCAGATACTATGGCTACACCTTC

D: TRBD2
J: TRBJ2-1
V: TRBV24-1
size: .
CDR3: CATSAPVGLAGGNEQFF
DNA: TGTGCCACCAGTGCCCCTGTGGGACTAGCGGGAGGGAATGAGCAGTTCTTC

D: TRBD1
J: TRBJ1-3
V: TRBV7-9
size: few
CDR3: CASSSLRTGPSGNTIYF
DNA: TGTGCCAGCAGCTCACTAAGGACAGGCCCATCTGGAAACACCATATATTTT

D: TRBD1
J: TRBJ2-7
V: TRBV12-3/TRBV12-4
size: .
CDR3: CASQQGFEQYF
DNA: TGTGCCAGCCAACAGGGGTTCGAGCAGTACTTC

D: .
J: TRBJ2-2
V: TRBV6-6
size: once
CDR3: CASSYSRVGGGELFF
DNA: TGTGCCAGCAGTTACTCAAGGGTGGGAGGCGGGGAGCTGTTTTTT

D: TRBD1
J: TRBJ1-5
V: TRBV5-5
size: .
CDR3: CASRPGQFNQPQHF
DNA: TGTGCCAGCAGGCCGGGACAGTTCAATCAGCCCCAGCATTTT

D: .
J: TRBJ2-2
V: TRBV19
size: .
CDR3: CASSIQGGDIGGELFF
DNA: TGTGCCAGTAGTATACAGGGCGGGGATATCGGCGGGGAGCTGTTTTTT

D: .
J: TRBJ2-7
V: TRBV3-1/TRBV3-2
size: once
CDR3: CASSGGSSGRYEQYF
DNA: TGTGCCAGCAGCGGCGGAAGTAGCGGAAGATACGAGCAGTACTTC

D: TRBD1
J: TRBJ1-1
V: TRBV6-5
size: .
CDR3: CASSYYDRVTTEAFF
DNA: TGTGCCAGCAGTTATTACGACAGGGTAACAACTGAAGCTTTCTTT

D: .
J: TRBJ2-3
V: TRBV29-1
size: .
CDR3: CSVTGVPSTDTQYF
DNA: TGCAGCGTTACCGGGGTTCCGAGCACAGATACGCAGTATTTT

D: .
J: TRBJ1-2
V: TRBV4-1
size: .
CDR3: CASSPGSGRARLGGYTF
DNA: TGCGCCAGCAGTCCTGGCTCGGGCAGGGCAAGACTAGGAGGCTACACCTTC

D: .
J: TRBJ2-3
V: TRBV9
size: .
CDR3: CASSVGSYGTDTQYF
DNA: TGTGCCAGCAGCGTCGGGAGCTACGGCACAGATACGCAGTATTTT

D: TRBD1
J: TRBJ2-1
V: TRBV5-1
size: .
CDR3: CASSLQTGGWNEQFF
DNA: TGCGCCAGCAGCTTACAGACAGGGGGGTGGAATGAGCAGTTCTTC

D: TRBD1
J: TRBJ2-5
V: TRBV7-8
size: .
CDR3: CASRRTGRETQYF
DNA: TGTGCCAGCAGGCGGACAGGGCGAGAGACCCAGTACTTC

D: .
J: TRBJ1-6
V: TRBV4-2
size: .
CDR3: CASSQESSHGNSPLHF
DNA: TGTGCCAGCAGCCAAGAAAGTTCCCACGGGAATTCACCCCTCCACTTT

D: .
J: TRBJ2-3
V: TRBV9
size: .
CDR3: CASSPHVSTTDTQYF
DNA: TGTGCCAGCAGCCCTCACGTAAGCACGACAGATACGCAGTATTTT

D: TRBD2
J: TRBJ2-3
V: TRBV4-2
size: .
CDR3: CASSLGTSGYSSTDTQYF
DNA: TGTGCCAGCAGTCTAGGGACTAGCGGATACTCTAGCACAGATACGCAGTATTTT

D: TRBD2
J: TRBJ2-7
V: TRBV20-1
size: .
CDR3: CSASQGLAIYEQYF
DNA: TGCAGTGCTAGTCAGGGACTAGCGATCTACGAGCAGTACTTC

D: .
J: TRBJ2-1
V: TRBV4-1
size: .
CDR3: CASSQDKLWVQFF
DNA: TGCGCCAGCAGCCAAGATAAACTATGGGTGCAGTTCTTC

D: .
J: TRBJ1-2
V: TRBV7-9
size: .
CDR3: CASSLYRNYGYTF
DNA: TGTGCCAGCAGCTTATACAGGAACTATGGCTACACCTTC

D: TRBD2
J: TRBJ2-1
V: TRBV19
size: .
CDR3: CASSTGLAGPYNEQFF
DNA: TGTGCCAGTAGTACGGGACTAGCGGGACCGTACAATGAGCAGTTCTTC

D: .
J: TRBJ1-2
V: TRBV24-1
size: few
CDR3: CAIVVTYGYTF
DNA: TGTGCCATTGTAGTCACCTATGGCTACACCTTC

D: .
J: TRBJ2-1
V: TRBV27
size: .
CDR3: CASSPWTYGSEQFF
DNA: TGTGCCAGCAGCCCGTGGACATACGGGTCGGAGCAGTTCTTC